The 23 T cell receptor beta chains given below trace back to one sample, sequenced in a study of cytomegalovirus exposure and HLA in healthy donors. PCR employed 60 Vbeta and 13 Jbeta primers. TCRdb's table, derived via immunoSEQ multiplex PCR, lists solely in-frame clones and lacks some. The table for this sample gives roughly 43,000 clones. Source material: PBMCs. The receptors originated from a woman aged 35 to 49 in good health and CMV-seronegative.

The V and J genes are TRBV11-3 and TRBJ2-1; the match to TRBD2 covers 16 bases. Germline V CDR1 and CDR2: SGHNT, YENEEA. The CDR3 has 16 residues. With 1 base clipped from V and 10 bases from J, the junction kept 4 bases outside the gene matches. The CDR3 DNA is TGTGCCAGCAGCTTAGGCCGGGGACTAGCGGGAGGGGAGCAGTTCTTC. Protein product: CASSLGRGLAGGEQFF.

The V gene is TRBV2, the J gene TRBJ1-5; D gene ambiguous. The V gene's germline CDR1 is SNHLY and CDR2 FYNNEI. CDR3 length: 13 amino acids. Deletions cut 8 bases from V and 3 bases from J, with 11 bases between. The CDR3 loop reads CASVGRTNQPQHF. In nucleotides, the CDR3 is TGTGCCAGCGTGGGCAGAACCAATCAGCCCCAGCATTTT. The entire variable domain, with the rest obtained from reference TRBV2 and TRBJ1-5, is as follows: EPEVTQTPSHQVTQMGQEVILRCVPISNHLYFYWYRQILGQKVEFLVSFYNNEISEKSEIFDDQFSVERPDGSNFTLKIRSTKLEDSAMYFCASVGRTNQPQHFGDGTRLSIL.

The rearrangement uses TRBV9 and TRBJ2-7; possible D gene TRBD2, 5 bases. V was cut by 4 bases and J by 6 bases, with 14 bases left in between. The germline gives CDR1 SGDLS, CDR2 YYNGEE. The CDR3 covers 13 residues. The CDR3 sequence is CASSPPRRSEQYF. The DNA for the CDR3 is TGTGCCAGCAGCCCCCCTCGGAGGAGCGAGCAGTACTTC.

The rearrangement joins TRBV29-1 to TRBJ2-1; D remains ambiguous. The CDR3 contains 10 residues. The V and J ends lost 4 bases and 5 bases respectively, with 3 bases between them. CDR1 SQVTM and CDR2 ANQGSEA come from the germline V gene. In nucleotides, the CDR3 is TGCAGCGTTGCCGACAATGAGCAGTTCTTC. This codes for CSVADNEQFF.

This chain uses TRBV5-1 with TRBJ1-1, with 7 positions matching TRBD1. Germline V lookup: CDR1 SGHRS, CDR2 YFSETQ. V lost 0 bases and J lost 4; bases outside the gene matches: 6. This CDR3 is 15 amino acids long. CDR3 sequence reads: CASSLEVGGLTEAFF. The CDR3 coding sequence is TGCGCCAGCAGCTTGGAGGTAGGGGGCCTCACTGAAGCTTTCTTT. Supplemented by reference TRBV5-1 and TRBJ1-1, the full variable domain reads KAGVTQTPRYLIKTRGQQVTLSCSPISGHRSVSWYQQTPGQGLQFLFEYFSETQRNKGNFPGRFSGRQFSNSRSEMNVSTLELGDSALYLCASSLEVGGLTEAFFGQGTRLTVV.

The genes are TRBV14 and TRBJ1-5; 7 nucleotides align to TRBD1. Germline V CDR1 and CDR2: SGHDN, FVKESK. Trimming cost V 4 bases and J 7 bases; bases outside gene matches: 4. The CDR3 covers 13 residues. The CDR3 here is CASSRDSDQPQHF. CDR3 nucleotide sequence: TGTGCCAGCAGCCGGGACAGTGACCAGCCCCAGCATTTT.

About this clone: The junction shows a germline mismatch at one end, possibly a read error. This chain links TRBV7-7 with TRBJ2-3; TRBD1 matches 10 bases. The CDR3 consists of 16 residues. Looked up from germline, CDR1 is SSHAT and CDR2 is FNYEAQ (reference sequence). The CDR3 DNA reads TGTGCTAGCAGCGACCGGGACAGGGGCGGTGCAGATACGCAGTATTTT. Protein: CASSDRDRGGADTQYF. Full variable domain (remainder filled in from reference TRBV7-7 and TRBJ2-3): GAGVSQSPRYKVTKRGQDVTLRCDPISSHATLYWYQQALGQGPEFLTYFNYEAQPDKSGLPSDRFSAERPEGSISTLTIQRTEQRDSAMYRCASSDRDRGGADTQYFGPGTRLTVL.

CDR3 sequence (DNA): TGTGCCAGCAGTGCCAGAGGGGCGGGAGCGCAAGAGCAGTACTTC. Its protein is CASSARGAGAQEQYF. V gene TRBV28 combines with J gene TRBJ2-7; 7 positions agree with TRBD2. Trimming cost V 5 bases and J 7 bases; bases outside gene matches: 14. The CDR3 is made up of 15 amino acids. Germline loops: CDR1 MDHEN, CDR2 SYDVKM. Looking up the rest from reference TRBV28 and TRBJ2-7 gives the full variable domain: DVKVTQSSRYLVKRTGEKVFLECVQDMDHENMFWYRQDPGLGLRLIYFSYDVKMKEKGDIPEGYSVSREKKERFSLILESASTNQTSMYLCASSARGAGAQEQYFGPGTRLTVT.

This sequence joins TRBV19 and TRBJ1-5; 9 bases fit TRBD1. Germline loops: CDR1 LNHDA, CDR2 SQIVND (reference sequence). After removal of 5 bases from V and 5 bases from J, the junction contained 7 bases not matched to a gene. This CDR3 is built from 15 residues. CDR3 bases: TGTGCCAGTAGTCCAGAGGACAGGGGTTATCAGCCCCAGCATTTT. Amino acid sequence: CASSPEDRGYQPQHF.

The chain links TRBV27 to TRBJ2-7; TRBD1 is a possible D gene (6 bases). CDR1 is MNHEY, CDR2 SMNVEV, per germline (reference sequence). CDR3 length: 16 amino acids. Between the trimmed V and J ends, which lost 3 bases and 0 bases, there was a span of 15 bases. DNA of the CDR3: TGTGCCAGCAGTTTTAGGTGGGGGCAGTTCTCCTACGAGCAGTACTTC. It encodes CASSFRWGQFSYEQYF.

The chain combines TRBV7-6 with TRBJ2-7, with no clear D. The CDR3 is 11 residues long. With 4 bases removed from V and 3 bases from J, the gap between germline ends came to 4 bases. Germline V CDR1 and CDR2: SGHVS, FNYEAQ. The CDR3 is CASSSYYEQYF. The CDR3 DNA is TGTGCCAGCAGCTCTTACTACGAGCAGTACTTC.

The CDR3 loop reads CASSVNGITDTQYF. The DNA for the CDR3 is TGTGCCAGCAGCGTAAACGGGATCACAGATACGCAGTATTTT. The chain couples TRBV9 to TRBJ2-3, with D maybe TRBD2 (5 bases). The length of the CDR3 is 14 residues. Germline V gene data show CDR1 as SGDLS and CDR2 as YYNGEE. V was pared by 1 base and J by 2 bases, with 8 bases between.

This chain joins TRBV4-2 and TRBJ2-7; possibly TRBD2 for D (6 bases). V was trimmed by 1 base and J by 4 bases, leaving 11 bases between them. This CDR3 region has 14 residues. The germline V gene has CDR1 LGHNA and CDR2 YNFKEQ. In DNA, the CDR3 is TGTGCCAGCAGCCAAGGCCACGGGAGATACGAGCAGTACTTC. Encoded protein: CASSQGHGRYEQYF.

The J gene is TRBJ2-7, the V gene TRBV5-4, with 10 positions matching TRBD2. Germline CDR1 is SGHNT and CDR2 is YYREEE (reference sequence). J was trimmed by 6 bases and V by 2 bases; bases with no gene match: 14. This CDR3 comprises 17 residues. DNA for the CDR3: TGTGCCAGCAGCTTCCCCCCAGCGGGAGGGACGACACGCGAGCAGTACTTC. As protein: CASSFPPAGGTTREQYF.

V is TRBV7-2 and J is TRBJ2-7; TRBD1 agrees at 8 bases. The CDR3 has 14 amino acids. The germline V gene encodes CDR1 SGHTA and CDR2 FQGNSA. J was trimmed by 4 bases and V by 6 bases; bases with no gene match: 8. DNA for the CDR3: TGTGCCAGCAGTCAAAGGACAGGGTCTTACGAGCAGTACTTC. As protein: CASSQRTGSYEQYF.

The chain couples TRBV4-3 to TRBJ2-7, with TRBD2 matching over 9 bases. Germline CDR1 reads LGHNA; CDR2 reads YSLEER. Unmatched junction bases numbered 9, after V lost 1 base and J lost 2 bases. The CDR3 runs to 17 residues. CDR3: CASSQVPTTSGPYEQYF. For the CDR3, the DNA is TGCGCCAGCAGCCAAGTCCCGACGACTAGCGGTCCCTACGAGCAGTACTTC.

This rearrangement joins TRBV25-1 to TRBJ2-5; 7 bases match TRBD1. Trimming at V came to 4 bases and at J to 3 bases, leaving 11 bases not matched to a gene. This CDR3 region has 16 residues. In germline, CDR1 is MGHDK, CDR2 SYGVNS. Here the CDR3 reads CASSVIRVTGEETQYF. In DNA form, the CDR3 reads TGTGCCAGCAGTGTTATCCGGGTCACAGGGGAAGAGACCCAGTACTTC.

In terms of frequency, this clone is medium-sized (0.01 to 0.1%). CDR3 in DNA: TGTGCCAGTAGTTTCGGGTACGAGCAGTACTTC. Protein: CASSFGYEQYF. The V gene is TRBV19, the J gene TRBJ2-7, with D unclear. The V gene lost 5 bases and the J gene lost 4 bases, with 6 bases spanning the gap. Germline CDR1 is LNHDA and CDR2 is SQIVND (reference sequence). The CDR3 consists of 11 residues.

The chain carries TRBV29-1 and TRBJ2-1; D is undetermined. The CDR3 consists of 13 residues. Germline V gives CDR1 SQVTM, CDR2 ANQGSEA. V lost 4 bases to trimming and J lost 1 base, with 8 bases between them. The DNA of the CDR3 is TGCAGCGTTGTACTCCATTCCTACAATGAGCAGTTCTTC. Encoded protein: CSVVLHSYNEQFF.

The chain links TRBV18 to TRBJ2-3; TRBD2 agrees at 9 bases. The germline gives CDR1 KGHSH, CDR2 LQKENI. The V segment lost 4 bases and the J segment 4 bases; nucleotides outside the gene matches: 9. This CDR3 region has 16 residues. This CDR3 is CASSQTVGGRADTQYF. CDR3 sequence (DNA): TGTGCCAGCTCACAAACCGTTGGCGGGAGGGCAGATACGCAGTATTTT.

The chain carries TRBV20-1 and TRBJ2-7, with TRBD2 matching over 8 bases. CDR1 is DFQATT, CDR2 SNEGSKA, per germline (reference sequence). There are 11 residues in the CDR3. The trim removed 6 bases at V and 7 bases at J, leaving 5 bases unmatched. The CDR3 here is CSAGRVREQYF. The CDR3 DNA reads as TGCAGTGCCGGGAGGGTGAGGGAGCAGTACTTC.

The chain has TRBV18 and TRBJ1-2; 9 bases are a match to TRBD1. Per germline, CDR1 KGHSH and CDR2 LQKENI. V was clipped by 5 bases and J by 2 bases; unmatched bases: 6. The length of the CDR3 is 15 residues. This chain's CDR3 is CASSFTGQGNYGYTF. The CDR3 region has the DNA TGTGCCAGCTCATTCACGGGACAGGGAAACTATGGCTACACCTTC.

This chain uses TRBV28 with TRBJ2-5; 9 nucleotides agree with TRBD2. The CDR3 consists of 15 residues. V lost 6 bases, J lost 5 bases, and 10 bases stayed unmatched. CDR1 is MDHEN and CDR2 is SYDVKM in the germline V gene. CDR3 residues: CASSQPGGLAETQYF. The DNA of the CDR3 is TGTGCCAGCAGCCAACCCGGGGGACTAGCTGAGACCCAGTACTTC.